This T cell receptor beta chain emerged from a study of T cell changes during pregnancy in multiple sclerosis. Libraries were prepared by immunoSEQ multiplex PCR; TCRdb keeps only in-frame clonotypes and omits some of them. The sample records over 30,000 clones, 90% to 95% being singletons. The germline gives CDR1 MGHRA, CDR2 YSYEKL. Trimming took 2 bases from V and 5 from J, leaving 9 bases between them. The CDR3 runs 13 residues. The TCR sequence derives from a female donor in good health, enrolled as a control in a pregnancy study. V and J are TRBV4-1 and TRBJ1-2; D is possibly TRBD1 (5 bases). The source material was CD8+ T cells from peripheral blood mononuclear cells, sampled in the second trimester of pregnancy. The CDR3 region has the DNA TGCGCCAGCAGCCAACAGGGAGGGTATGGCTACACCTTC. This sequence encodes CASSQQGGYGYTF.